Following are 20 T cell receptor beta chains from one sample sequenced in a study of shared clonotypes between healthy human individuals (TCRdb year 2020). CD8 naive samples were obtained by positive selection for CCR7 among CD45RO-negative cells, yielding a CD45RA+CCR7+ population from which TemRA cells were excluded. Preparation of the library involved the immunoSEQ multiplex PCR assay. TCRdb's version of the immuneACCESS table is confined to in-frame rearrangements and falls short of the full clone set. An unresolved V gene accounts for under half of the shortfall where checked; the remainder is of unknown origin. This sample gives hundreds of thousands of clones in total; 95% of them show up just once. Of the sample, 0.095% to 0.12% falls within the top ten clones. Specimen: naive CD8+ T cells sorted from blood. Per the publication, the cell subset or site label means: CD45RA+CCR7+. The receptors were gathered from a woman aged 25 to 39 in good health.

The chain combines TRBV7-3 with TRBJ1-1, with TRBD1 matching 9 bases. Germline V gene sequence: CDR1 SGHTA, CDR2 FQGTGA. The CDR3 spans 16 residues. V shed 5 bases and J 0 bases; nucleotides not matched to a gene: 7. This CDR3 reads CASSPGTGLMNTEAFF. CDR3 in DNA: TGTGCCAGCAGCCCGGGGACAGGGCTTATGAACACTGAAGCTTTCTTT.

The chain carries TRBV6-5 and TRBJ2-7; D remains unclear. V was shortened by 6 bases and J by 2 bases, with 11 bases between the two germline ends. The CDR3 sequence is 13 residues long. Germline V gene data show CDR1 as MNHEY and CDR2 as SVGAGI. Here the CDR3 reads CASRAGFAYEQYF. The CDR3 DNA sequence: TGTGCCAGCAGGGCAGGTTTTGCCTACGAGCAGTACTTC.

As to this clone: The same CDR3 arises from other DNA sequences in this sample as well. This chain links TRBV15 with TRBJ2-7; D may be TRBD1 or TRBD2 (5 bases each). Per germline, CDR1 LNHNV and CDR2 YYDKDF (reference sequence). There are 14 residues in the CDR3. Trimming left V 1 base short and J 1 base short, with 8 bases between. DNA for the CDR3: TGTGCCACCAGCAGAGGAGGGGAATCCTACGAGCAGTACTTC. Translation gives CATSRGGESYEQYF.

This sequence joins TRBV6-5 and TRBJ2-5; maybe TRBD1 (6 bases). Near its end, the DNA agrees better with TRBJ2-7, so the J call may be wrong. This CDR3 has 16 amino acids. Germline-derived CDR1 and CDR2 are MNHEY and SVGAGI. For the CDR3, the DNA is TGTGCCAGCAGTTACTCCGGGGACACTTTAATCTACGAGCAGTACTTC. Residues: CASSYSGDTLIYEQYF.

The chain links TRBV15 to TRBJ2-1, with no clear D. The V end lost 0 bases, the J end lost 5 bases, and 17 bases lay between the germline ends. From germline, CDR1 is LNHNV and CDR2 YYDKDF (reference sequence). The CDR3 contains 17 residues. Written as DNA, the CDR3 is TGTGCCACCAGCAGAGAAGGGTGGGCAGTACAGAACAATGAGCAGTTCTTC. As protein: CATSREGWAVQNNEQFF. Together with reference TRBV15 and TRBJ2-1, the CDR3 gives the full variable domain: DAMVIQNPRYQVTQFGKPVTLSCSQTLNHNVMYWYQQKSSQAPKLLFHYYDKDFNNEADTPDNFQSRRPNTSFCFLDIRSPGLGDTAMYLCATSREGWAVQNNEQFFGPGTRLTVL.

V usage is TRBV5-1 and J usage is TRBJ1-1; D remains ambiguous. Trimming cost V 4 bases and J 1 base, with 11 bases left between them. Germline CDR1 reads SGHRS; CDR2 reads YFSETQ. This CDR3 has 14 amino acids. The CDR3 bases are TGCGCCAGCAGCCCCTTGAAAGCGAACACTGAAGCTTTCTTT. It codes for CASSPLKANTEAFF.

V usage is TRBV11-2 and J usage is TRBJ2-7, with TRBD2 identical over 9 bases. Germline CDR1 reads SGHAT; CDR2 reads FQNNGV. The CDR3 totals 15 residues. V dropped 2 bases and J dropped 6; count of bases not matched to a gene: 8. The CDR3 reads CASSLIAGALGEQYF. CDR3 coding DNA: TGTGCCAGCAGCTTAATAGCGGGAGCCCTGGGCGAGCAGTACTTC.

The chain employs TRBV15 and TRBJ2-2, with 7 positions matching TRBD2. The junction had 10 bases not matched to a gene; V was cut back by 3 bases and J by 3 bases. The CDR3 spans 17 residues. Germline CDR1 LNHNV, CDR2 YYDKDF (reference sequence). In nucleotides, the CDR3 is TGTGCCACCAGCAGGACCCGAGCGGGAATCGACACCGGGGAGCTGTTTTTT. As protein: CATSRTRAGIDTGELFF.

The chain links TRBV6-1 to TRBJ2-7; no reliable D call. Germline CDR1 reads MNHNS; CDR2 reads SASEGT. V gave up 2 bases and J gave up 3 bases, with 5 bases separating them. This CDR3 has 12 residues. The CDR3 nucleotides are TGTGCCAGCAGTGAAATAGTCTACGAGCAGTACTTC. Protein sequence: CASSEIVYEQYF.

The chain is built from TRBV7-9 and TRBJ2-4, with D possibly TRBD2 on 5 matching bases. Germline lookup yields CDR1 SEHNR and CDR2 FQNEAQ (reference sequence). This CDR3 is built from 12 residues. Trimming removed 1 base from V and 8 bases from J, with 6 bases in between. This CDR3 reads CASSLGSDIQYF. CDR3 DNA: TGTGCCAGCAGCTTAGGTAGCGACATTCAGTACTTC.

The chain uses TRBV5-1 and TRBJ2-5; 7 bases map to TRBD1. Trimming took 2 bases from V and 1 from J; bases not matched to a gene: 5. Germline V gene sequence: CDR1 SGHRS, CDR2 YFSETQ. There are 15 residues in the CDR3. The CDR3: CASSFTTGPQETQYF. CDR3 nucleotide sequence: TGCGCCAGCAGCTTTACGACAGGGCCCCAAGAGACCCAGTACTTC.

The CDR3 reads CASSLGWDRGSETQYF. CDR3 DNA: TGTGCCAGCAGCTTAGGTTGGGACAGGGGGTCGGAGACCCAGTACTTC. The chain carries TRBV11-2 and TRBJ2-5; TRBD1 aligns across 11 bases. The CDR3 consists of 16 residues. The V gene's germline CDR1 is SGHAT and CDR2 FQNNGV. Trimming at V came to 1 base and at J to 5 bases, leaving 6 bases not matched to a gene.

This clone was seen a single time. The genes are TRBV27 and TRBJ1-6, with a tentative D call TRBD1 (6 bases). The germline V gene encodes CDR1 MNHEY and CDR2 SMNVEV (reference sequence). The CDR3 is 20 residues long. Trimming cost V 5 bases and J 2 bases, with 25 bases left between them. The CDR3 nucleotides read TGTGCCAGCAGTCCGTCAGGTCTCAAGGGGGGGCGCCCCTATAATTCACCCCTCCACTTT. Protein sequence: CASSPSGLKGGRPYNSPLHF.

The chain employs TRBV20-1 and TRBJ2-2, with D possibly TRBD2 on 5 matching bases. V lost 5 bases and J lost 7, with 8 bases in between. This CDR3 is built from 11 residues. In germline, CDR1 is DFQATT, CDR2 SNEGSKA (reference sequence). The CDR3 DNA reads TGCAGTGCTCTCGGGGTCGGGGAGCTGTTTTTT. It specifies CSALGVGELFF.

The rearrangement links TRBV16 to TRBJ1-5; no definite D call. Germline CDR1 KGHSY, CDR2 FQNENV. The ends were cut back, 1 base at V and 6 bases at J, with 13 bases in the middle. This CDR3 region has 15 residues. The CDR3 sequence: CASSQYWEGSQPQHF. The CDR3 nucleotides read TGTGCCAGCAGCCAATATTGGGAGGGTAGTCAGCCCCAGCATTTT.

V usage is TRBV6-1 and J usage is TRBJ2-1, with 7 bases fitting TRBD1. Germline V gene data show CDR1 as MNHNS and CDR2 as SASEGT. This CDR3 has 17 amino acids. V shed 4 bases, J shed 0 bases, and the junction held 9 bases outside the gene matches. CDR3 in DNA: TGTGCCAGCAGTGCCACGACAGGGCCGAGCTCCTACAATGAGCAGTTCTTC. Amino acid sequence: CASSATTGPSSYNEQFF.

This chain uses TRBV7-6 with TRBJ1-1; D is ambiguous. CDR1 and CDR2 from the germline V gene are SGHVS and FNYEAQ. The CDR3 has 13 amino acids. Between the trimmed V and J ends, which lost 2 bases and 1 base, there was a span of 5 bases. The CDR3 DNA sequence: TGTGCCAGCAGCTTAATGTCGAACACTGAAGCTTTCTTT. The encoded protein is CASSLMSNTEAFF.

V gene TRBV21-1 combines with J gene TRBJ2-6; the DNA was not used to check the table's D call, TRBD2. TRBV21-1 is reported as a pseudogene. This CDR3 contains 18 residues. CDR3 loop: CASSKGWRVQSGANVLTF. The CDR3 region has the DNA TGTGCCAGCAGCAAAGGTTGGAGGGTACAATCTGGGGCCAACGTCCTGACTTTC.

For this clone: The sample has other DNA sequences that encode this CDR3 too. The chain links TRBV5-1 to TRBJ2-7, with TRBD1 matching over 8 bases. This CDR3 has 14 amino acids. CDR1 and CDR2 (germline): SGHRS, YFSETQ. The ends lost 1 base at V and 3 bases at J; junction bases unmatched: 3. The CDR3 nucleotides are TGCGCCAGCAGCTTGCAAGGACAGGGCTACGAGCAGTACTTC. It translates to CASSLQGQGYEQYF.

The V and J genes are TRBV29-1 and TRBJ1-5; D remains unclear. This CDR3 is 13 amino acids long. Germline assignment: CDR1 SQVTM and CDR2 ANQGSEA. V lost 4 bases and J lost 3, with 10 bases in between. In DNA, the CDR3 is TGCAGCGTTGGCGACGGATACAATCAGCCCCAGCATTTT. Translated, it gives CSVGDGYNQPQHF.